The rows below give T cell receptor beta chains drawn from one sample of a study of T-cell reconstitution after alpha-beta-depleted transplantation in children. TCRdb passed the PCR reads through MiXCR, listing each CDR3 protein once. The sample includes around 78,000 distinct CDR3 sequences, about 7% of them seen just once. This material consisted of PBMCs from the stem cell graft donor, taken from the stem cell graft. Every receptor here comes from a human donor who donated a stem cell graft to a child with acute lymphoblastic leukemia. Each CDR3 is given with its conserved first and last residue. A D gene is named only where the DNA matches it firmly. A clone size is listed for some rows: how often the clone was seen (once, few, many), or a class if it is expanded.

cdr3_aa: CSARTSGAYEQYF; cdr3_nt: TGCAGTGCTAGAACTAGCGGTGCCTACGAGCAGTACTTC; d_call: TRBD2; clone_size: many; v_call: TRBV20-1; j_call: TRBJ2-7
cdr3_aa: CASSLVQANTEAFF; cdr3_nt: TGTGCCAGCAGTTTGGTCCAGGCTAACACTGAAGCTTTCTTT; d_call: NA; clone_size: NA; v_call: TRBV28; j_call: TRBJ1-1
cdr3_aa: CASSPFAEQYF; cdr3_nt: TGTGCCAGCAGCCCTTTCGCCGAGCAGTACTTC; d_call: NA; clone_size: many; v_call: TRBV7-8; j_call: TRBJ2-7
cdr3_aa: CSAVGMQETQYF; cdr3_nt: TGCAGTGCAGTGGGGATGCAAGAGACCCAGTACTTC; d_call: NA; clone_size: many; v_call: TRBV20-1; j_call: TRBJ2-5
cdr3_aa: CASSVAAGTEAFF; cdr3_nt: TGTGCCAGCAGCGTAGCTGCGGGGACAGAAGCTTTCTTT; d_call: NA; clone_size: many; v_call: TRBV9; j_call: TRBJ1-1
cdr3_aa: CSARGGTSGAPYEQYF; cdr3_nt: TGCAGTGCTAGGGGGGGGACTAGCGGGGCCCCCTACGAGCAGTACTTC; d_call: TRBD2; clone_size: few; v_call: TRBV20-1; j_call: TRBJ2-7
cdr3_aa: CASSLGRGRYEQYF; cdr3_nt: TGTGCCAGCAGCTTAGGCAGGGGGCGGTACGAGCAGTACTTC; d_call: TRBD1; clone_size: NA; v_call: TRBV11-2; j_call: TRBJ2-7
cdr3_aa: CASSEEPKNIQYF; cdr3_nt: TGTGCCAGCAGTGAGGAACCGAAAAACATTCAGTACTTC; d_call: NA; clone_size: NA; v_call: TRBV6-1; j_call: TRBJ2-4
cdr3_aa: CASSRRQGANTGELFF; cdr3_nt: TGTGCCAGCAGCCGGCGACAGGGCGCGAACACCGGGGAGCTGTTTTTT; d_call: TRBD1; clone_size: many; v_call: TRBV3-1; j_call: TRBJ2-2
cdr3_aa: CASSADRFATNEKLFF; cdr3_nt: TGTGCCAGCAGCGCCGACAGGTTTGCAACTAATGAAAAACTGTTTTTT; d_call: NA; clone_size: many; v_call: TRBV9; j_call: TRBJ1-4
cdr3_aa: CASTQGLTGGSRSLHF; cdr3_nt: TGTGCCAGCACCCAGGGGCTGACGGGAGGGAGTAGGTCCCTCCACTTT; d_call: NA; clone_size: NA; v_call: TRBV28; j_call: TRBJ1-6
cdr3_aa: CASSPPLRQTNTEAFF; cdr3_nt: TGTGCCAGCTCACCACCGTTGAGACAGACGAACACTGAAGCTTTCTTT; d_call: NA; clone_size: many; v_call: TRBV18; j_call: TRBJ1-1
cdr3_aa: CASSLGTINEQFF; cdr3_nt: TGCGCCAGCAGCCTCGGGACTATCAATGAGCAGTTCTTC; d_call: TRBD2; clone_size: medium-sized; v_call: TRBV5-1; j_call: TRBJ2-1
cdr3_aa: CASSPTVTTGELFF; cdr3_nt: TGCGCCAGCAGCCCGACCGTTACCACCGGGGAGCTGTTTTTT; d_call: NA; clone_size: many; v_call: TRBV5-1; j_call: TRBJ2-2
cdr3_aa: CASSLQGVEQFF; cdr3_nt: TGTGCCAGCAGCCTGCAGGGAGTTGAGCAGTTCTTC; d_call: NA; clone_size: many; v_call: TRBV5-5; j_call: TRBJ2-1
cdr3_aa: CASSLALGETQYF; cdr3_nt: TGTGCCAGCAGCTTAGCCCTCGGGGAGACCCAGTACTTC; d_call: NA; clone_size: NA; v_call: TRBV7-2; j_call: TRBJ2-5
cdr3_aa: CASSLVAPPAGPYNEQFF; cdr3_nt: TGTGCCAGCAGCTTGGTCGCCCCCCCAGCGGGGCCGTACAATGAGCAGTTCTTC; d_call: TRBD2; clone_size: NA; v_call: TRBV5-6; j_call: TRBJ2-1
cdr3_aa: CASSRVKTEAFF; cdr3_nt: TGTGCCAGCAGCCGCGTGAAGACTGAAGCTTTCTTT; d_call: NA; clone_size: many; v_call: TRBV11-2; j_call: TRBJ1-1
cdr3_aa: CSARTVGVGNTIYF; cdr3_nt: TGCAGTGCCCGAACGGTTGGAGTTGGAAACACCATATATTTT; d_call: NA; clone_size: many; v_call: TRBV20-1; j_call: TRBJ1-3
cdr3_aa: CASSPPAHEKLFF; cdr3_nt: TGTGCCAGCTCACCTCCGGCACACGAAAAACTGTTTTTT; d_call: NA; clone_size: many; v_call: TRBV18; j_call: TRBJ1-4
cdr3_aa: CASSSSYASYGYTF; cdr3_nt: TGTGCCAGCAGCTCGTCATACGCTTCCTATGGCTACACCTTC; d_call: NA; clone_size: many; v_call: TRBV7-9; j_call: TRBJ1-2
cdr3_aa: CASSLEMGLNTEAFF; cdr3_nt: TGTGCCAGCAGCTTAGAGATGGGACTGAACACTGAAGCTTTCTTT; d_call: NA; clone_size: many; v_call: TRBV7-2; j_call: TRBJ1-1
cdr3_aa: CASSPRTGIPNYDQYF; cdr3_nt: TGCGCCAGCAGCCCCAGGACAGGGATCCCTAACTACGATCAGTACTTC; d_call: TRBD1; clone_size: NA; v_call: TRBV5-1; j_call: TRBJ2-7
cdr3_aa: CASSRIDGGRGHEQFF; cdr3_nt: TGTGCCAGCAGCCGAATCGACGGGGGGCGGGGCCATGAGCAGTTCTTC; d_call: NA; clone_size: many; v_call: TRBV7-2; j_call: TRBJ2-1
cdr3_aa: CASSYSWTGENEKLFF; cdr3_nt: TGTGCCAGCAGTTACTCCTGGACAGGGGAGAATGAAAAACTGTTTTTT; d_call: TRBD1; clone_size: many; v_call: TRBV6-5; j_call: TRBJ1-4
cdr3_aa: CASSAGTGDNSPLHF; cdr3_nt: TGTGCCAGCAGTGCCGGGACAGGGGATAATTCACCCCTCCACTTT; d_call: TRBD1; clone_size: many; v_call: TRBV27; j_call: TRBJ1-6
cdr3_aa: CASSPESGDGYTF; cdr3_nt: TGTGCCAGTAGTCCGGAGTCGGGAGATGGCTACACCTTC; d_call: NA; clone_size: few; v_call: TRBV19; j_call: TRBJ1-2
cdr3_aa: CSVEDRSARGVAGELFF; cdr3_nt: TGCAGCGTTGAAGATCGGTCGGCCAGGGGAGTCGCCGGGGAGCTGTTTTTT; d_call: NA; clone_size: many; v_call: TRBV29-1; j_call: TRBJ2-2
cdr3_aa: CASSLGSAQETQYF; cdr3_nt: TGTGCCAGCAGCTTAGGGTCTGCCCAAGAGACCCAGTACTTC; d_call: NA; clone_size: many; v_call: TRBV7-8; j_call: TRBJ2-5
cdr3_aa: CASSQAGDISPLHF; cdr3_nt: TGCGCCAGCAGCCAGGCAGGGGATATTTCACCCCTCCACTTT; d_call: NA; clone_size: few; v_call: TRBV4-1; j_call: TRBJ1-6
cdr3_aa: CASTYIRGSSYEQYF; cdr3_nt: TGTGCCAGCACTTACATCCGTGGGAGCTCCTACGAGCAGTACTTC; d_call: NA; clone_size: many; v_call: TRBV6-2/TRBV6-3; j_call: TRBJ2-7
cdr3_aa: CSARREGITEAFF; cdr3_nt: TGCAGTGCTAGGAGGGAGGGGATCACTGAAGCTTTCTTT; d_call: NA; clone_size: many; v_call: TRBV20-1; j_call: TRBJ1-1
cdr3_aa: CASSQDRGTGYNVLTF; cdr3_nt: TGCGCCAGCAGCCAAGATCGAGGGACAGGGTACAACGTCCTGACTTTC; d_call: TRBD1; clone_size: many; v_call: TRBV4-1; j_call: TRBJ2-6
cdr3_aa: CASSRGLRVPDSPLHF; cdr3_nt: TGTGCCAGCAGCCGCGGGCTCAGGGTGCCGGATTCACCCCTCCACTTT; d_call: NA; clone_size: many; v_call: TRBV5-4; j_call: TRBJ1-6
cdr3_aa: CASSEVGGVYGYTF; cdr3_nt: TGTGCCAGCAGTGAAGTGGGGGGCGTTTATGGCTACACCTTC; d_call: NA; clone_size: NA; v_call: TRBV6-1; j_call: TRBJ1-2
cdr3_aa: CASSSLTGLSYEQYF; cdr3_nt: TGTGCCAGCAGTTCTTTGACAGGGCTATCCTACGAGCAGTACTTC; d_call: TRBD1; clone_size: many; v_call: TRBV27; j_call: TRBJ2-7
cdr3_aa: CASSYSGVRTEAFF; cdr3_nt: TGTGCCAGCAGTTACTCGGGGGTGAGGACTGAAGCTTTCTTT; d_call: NA; clone_size: few; v_call: TRBV6-2/TRBV6-3; j_call: TRBJ1-1
cdr3_aa: CASSLGPSGYEQYF; cdr3_nt: TGTGCCAGCAGCTTAGGGCCTAGCGGCTACGAGCAGTACTTC; d_call: TRBD2; clone_size: many; v_call: TRBV7-2; j_call: TRBJ2-7
cdr3_aa: CSAGDSPGYTF; cdr3_nt: TGCAGTGCAGGGGACAGTCCCGGCTACACCTTC; d_call: TRBD1; clone_size: many; v_call: TRBV20-1; j_call: TRBJ1-2